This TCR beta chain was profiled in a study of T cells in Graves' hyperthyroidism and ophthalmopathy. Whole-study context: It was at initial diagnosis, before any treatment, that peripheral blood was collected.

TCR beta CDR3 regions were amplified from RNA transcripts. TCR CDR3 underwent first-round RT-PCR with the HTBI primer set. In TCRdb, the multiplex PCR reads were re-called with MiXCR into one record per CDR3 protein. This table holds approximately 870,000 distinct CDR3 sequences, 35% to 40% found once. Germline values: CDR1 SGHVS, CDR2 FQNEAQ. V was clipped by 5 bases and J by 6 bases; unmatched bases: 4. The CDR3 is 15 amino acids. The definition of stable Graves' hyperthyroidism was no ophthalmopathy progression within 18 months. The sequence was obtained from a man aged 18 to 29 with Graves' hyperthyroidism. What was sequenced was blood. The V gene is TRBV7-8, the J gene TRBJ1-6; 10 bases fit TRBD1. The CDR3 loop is CASSPGDRGNSPLHF. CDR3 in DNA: TGTGCCAGCAGCCCAGGGGACAGGGGTAATTCACCCCTCCACTTT.